One sample yielded the 28 T cell receptor beta chains listed below, sequenced in a study of blood T cell repertoires in COVID-19. The data were produced by immunoSEQ multiplex PCR, yet TCRdb's version contains in-frame clones alone and is incomplete. The table records 100,000 to 150,000 clones, 70% to 80% of them present only once. Sample: peripheral blood. These receptors originate from a man aged 35 to 55 with active or convalescent COVID-19.

This clone appeared once. This chain joins TRBV28 and TRBJ2-7; D is possibly TRBD2 (7 bases). This CDR3 comprises 14 residues. With 10 bases removed from V and 0 bases from J, the gap between germline ends came to 16 bases. The germline gives CDR1 MDHEN, CDR2 SYDVKM. The CDR3 DNA reads TGTGCCACTGCCCGCGGGGGCCGCTCCTACGAGCAGTACTTC. It translates to CATARGGRSYEQYF.

The V gene is TRBV28, the J gene TRBJ1-5; 7 bases are shared with TRBD1. Germline V gene sequence: CDR1 MDHEN, CDR2 SYDVKM. V lost 2 bases and J lost 10; bases outside the gene matches: 8. CDR3 length: 14 residues. This CDR3 reads CASSLNRGPLPQHF. For the CDR3, the DNA is TGTGCCAGCAGTTTAAACAGGGGACCCCTTCCCCAGCATTTT.

In this sample, this clone turned up once. The CDR3 here is CSVVQGYDTEAFF. The CDR3, as DNA: TGCAGCGTTGTTCAGGGATACGACACTGAAGCTTTCTTT. The V and J genes are TRBV29-1 and TRBJ1-1; perhaps TRBD1 as D (5 bases). The CDR3 has 13 amino acids. The ends were cut back, 4 bases at V and 3 bases at J, with 12 bases in the middle. Germline CDR1 reads SQVTM; CDR2 reads ANQGSEA.

The chain joins TRBV7-6 to TRBJ2-1; 9 bases are a match to TRBD1. With 6 bases clipped from V and 1 base from J, the junction kept 4 bases outside the gene matches. The CDR3 sequence is 15 residues long. The V gene's germline CDR1 is SGHVS and CDR2 FNYEAQ. The CDR3 loop is CASSLGQGSYNEQFF. CDR3 sequence (DNA): TGTGCCAGCAGTTTGGGACAGGGATCCTACAATGAGCAGTTCTTC.

This clone was found once. The V call is TRBV3-1 (or the pseudogene TRBV3-2), the J call TRBJ1-2; 7 nucleotides line up with TRBD1. The CDR3 runs 15 residues. V was pared by 4 bases and J by 6 bases, with 11 bases of the junction left unmatched. The germline V gene encodes CDR1 LGHDT and CDR2 YNNKEL (reference sequence). This CDR3 reads CASSREGQGVNGYTF. The DNA for the CDR3 is TGTGCCAGCAGCCGAGAGGGCCAGGGGGTAAATGGCTACACCTTC.

The chain combines TRBV11-1 with TRBJ1-1; D is uncertain. The CDR3 is made up of 13 amino acids. Between the trimmed V and J ends, which lost 5 bases and 0 bases, there was a span of 7 bases. Germline CDR1 SGHAT, CDR2 FQDESV (reference sequence). The CDR3: CASSARVNTEAFF. For the CDR3, the DNA is TGTGCCAGCAGCGCGAGGGTGAACACTGAAGCTTTCTTT.

This chain connects TRBV20-1 to TRBJ2-1, with D possibly TRBD2 on 6 matching bases. The CDR3 is 11 amino acids. Germline V gives CDR1 DFQATT, CDR2 SNEGSKA (reference sequence). V was shortened by 5 bases and J by 9 bases, with 11 bases between the two germline ends. The CDR3 bases are TGCAGTGCTTCGGACTACCCTGAGCAGTTCTTC. It codes for CSASDYPEQFF.

For the CDR3, the DNA is TGCAGTGCCGAAGACAGGGAGCATCAGCATTTT. Amino acids: CSAEDREHQHF. V is TRBV20-1 and J is TRBJ1-5; 7 bases match TRBD1. The CDR3 spans 11 residues. Germline V gene lookup returns CDR1 DFQATT and CDR2 SNEGSKA (reference sequence). The V segment lost 6 bases and the J segment 13 bases; nucleotides outside the gene matches: 9.

This chain joins TRBV2 and TRBJ2-3, with D perhaps TRBD1 (6 bases). This CDR3 has 15 residues. Trimming shortened V by 6 bases and J by 0 bases, and 13 bases separated the two germline ends. CDR1 is SNHLY, CDR2 FYNNEI, per germline. DNA of the CDR3: TGTGCCAGCAGGAAAGACAGGCCGAGCACAGATACGCAGTATTTT. It is translated as CASRKDRPSTDTQYF. Drawing the rest from reference TRBV2 and TRBJ2-3, the complete variable domain is EPEVTQTPSHQVTQMGQEVILRCVPISNHLYFYWYRQILGQKVEFLVSFYNNEISEKSEIFDDQFSVERPDGSNFTLKIRSTKLEDSAMYFCASRKDRPSTDTQYFGPGTRLTVL.

This clone was found a few times. The chain combines TRBV5-1 with TRBJ2-7; perhaps TRBD2 as D (6 bases). Germline V gene lookup returns CDR1 SGHRS and CDR2 YFSETQ. The V and J ends lost 0 bases and 3 bases respectively, with 16 bases between them. This CDR3 contains 16 residues. In DNA, the CDR3 is TGCGCCAGCAGCTTGGCCAGCGGCGGGACGTACTACGAGCAGTACTTC. This gives the protein CASSLASGGTYYEQYF.

The CDR3 nucleotides are TGTGCCAGCAGCTTAGTTCTAAAGGAGGGGCAGGGGGGTAAGCCCCAGCATTTT. Amino acids: CASSLVLKEGQGGKPQHF. The chain carries TRBV7-9 and TRBJ1-5; TRBD1 aligns across 7 bases. The ends lost 1 base at V and 8 bases at J; junction bases unmatched: 17. The CDR3 contains 18 residues. The germline V gene has CDR1 SEHNR and CDR2 FQNEAQ (reference sequence).

The chain links TRBV3-1 (or the pseudogene TRBV3-2) to TRBJ2-7; D not certain. Trimming cost V 4 bases and J 3 bases, with 10 bases left between them. This CDR3 is 13 amino acids long. In germline, CDR1 is LGHDT, CDR2 YNNKEL (reference sequence). The CDR3 DNA is TGTGCCAGCAGCCCAACAGTAAACTACGAGCAGTACTTC. Translating gives CASSPTVNYEQYF.

The rearrangement joins TRBV7-9 to TRBJ2-1; D possibly corresponds to TRBD2 (7 bases). The CDR3 is 14 amino acids. V lost 5 bases to trimming and J lost 9 bases, with 17 bases between them. Germline CDR1 is SEHNR and CDR2 is FQNEAQ (reference sequence). CDR3 coding DNA: TGTGCCAGCAGCGCACGTCCAGGGGAGGGTGAGCAGTTCTTC. The encoded protein is CASSARPGEGEQFF. The entire variable domain, with the rest obtained from reference TRBV7-9 and TRBJ2-1, is as follows: DTGVSQNPRHKITKRGQNVTFRCDPISEHNRLYWYRQTLGQGPEFLTYFQNEAQLEKSRLLSDRFSAERPKGSFSTLEIQRTEQGDSAMYLCASSARPGEGEQFFGPGTRLTVL.

There are a few counts of this clone. This rearrangement joins TRBV6-2 or TRBV6-3 to TRBJ2-7, with D possibly TRBD1 on 5 matching bases. Germline V gives CDR1 MNHEY, CDR2 SVGEGT. The CDR3 is 15 amino acids. V lost 6 bases and J lost 0, with 15 bases in between. CDR3 nucleotides: TGTGCCAGCAGCGTCCTGGGGCTTAGCTCCTACGAGCAGTACTTC. This sequence encodes CASSVLGLSSYEQYF.

This clone is a singleton in its sample. J is TRBJ2-1 and V is TRBV20-1; D is perhaps TRBD2 (5 bases). The length of the CDR3 is 14 residues. CDR1 and CDR2 from the germline V gene are DFQATT and SNEGSKA (reference sequence). With 3 bases removed from V and 6 bases from J, the gap between germline ends came to 15 bases. The CDR3 DNA reads TGCAGTGCTAGTCGGAGCGGAATCCCCAATGAGCAGTTCTTC. Its protein is CSASRSGIPNEQFF.

The chain carries TRBV27 and TRBJ1-1; D ambiguous. This CDR3 is 14 amino acids long. Germline CDR1 MNHEY, CDR2 SMNVEV (reference sequence). The V and J ends lost 6 bases and 8 bases respectively, with 19 bases between them. CDR3 bases: TGTGCCAGCAGCCCCATAGGAGGGAGAACGGAAGCTTTCTTT. The encoded protein is CASSPIGGRTEAFF.

This clone was counted once. The rearrangement uses TRBV2 and TRBJ1-3, with D hard to call. Trimming took off 6 bases at V and 4 bases at J, with 7 bases between the two ends. This CDR3 is built from 12 residues. CDR1 and CDR2 (germline): SNHLY, FYNNEI. The CDR3 DNA sequence: TGTGCCAGCAGGACTAACGGAAACACCATATATTTT. Its protein is CASRTNGNTIYF.

The rearrangement joins TRBV9 to TRBJ1-4; D not certain. V gave up 7 bases and J gave up 8 bases, with 15 bases separating them. The CDR3 is 13 amino acids. Looked up from germline, CDR1 is SGDLS and CDR2 is YYNGEE. The CDR3 region has the DNA TGTGCCAGCGGGAGAAGTCCGGACGAAAAACTGTTTTTT. As protein: CASGRSPDEKLFF.

This chain uses TRBV18 with TRBJ1-5; no clear D gene. Germline lookup yields CDR1 KGHSH and CDR2 LQKENI. CDR3 length equals 13 residues. The ends were cut back, 6 bases at V and 4 bases at J, with 10 bases in the middle. In DNA form, the CDR3 reads TGTGCCAGCTCGCAGTTAAGAAATCAGCCCCAGCATTTT. Residues: CASSQLRNQPQHF.

The chain is built from TRBV7-2 and TRBJ1-3, with TRBD1 as a possible D gene (5 bases). The CDR3 length is 14 residues. Trimming took off 7 bases at V and 2 bases at J, with 12 bases between the two ends. Per the germline V gene, CDR1 is SGHTA and CDR2 is FQGNSA. CDR3: CASTLGGTGNTIYF. DNA of the CDR3: TGTGCCAGCACCCTGGGGGGGACTGGAAACACCATATATTTT.

This chain connects TRBV7-3 to TRBJ1-1, with a weak D call TRBD1 (5 bases). With 0 bases removed from V and 3 bases from J, the gap between germline ends came to 11 bases. The CDR3 is 15 amino acids. Germline V CDR1 and CDR2: SGHTA, FQGTGA. As DNA, the CDR3 is TGTGCCAGCAGCTTAACCCCAGGGAGGGACACTGAAGCTTTCTTT. It codes for CASSLTPGRDTEAFF.

This chain uses TRBV5-4 with TRBJ2-2; the match to TRBD1 covers 10 bases. This CDR3 comprises 16 residues. V lost 5 bases, J lost 5 bases, and 9 bases stayed unmatched. Germline CDR1 SGHNT, CDR2 YYREEE (reference sequence). CDR3 sequence: CASSLRDRGRTGELFF. For the CDR3, the DNA is TGTGCCAGCAGTCTCCGGGACAGGGGCAGGACCGGGGAGCTGTTTTTT.

This clone showed up just once. The rearrangement joins TRBV11-2 to TRBJ2-7; 7 nucleotides align to TRBD2. Germline assignment: CDR1 SGHAT and CDR2 FQNNGV. Trimming removed 1 base from V and 2 bases from J; junction bases left unmatched: 8. The CDR3 totals 16 residues. For the CDR3, the DNA is TGTGCCAGCAGCTTAGGAGGGAGTGGGACTACCTACGAGCAGTACTTC. The encoded protein is CASSLGGSGTTYEQYF.

The chain joins TRBV29-1 to TRBJ2-3, with no clear D. V lost 4 bases and J 4 bases, leaving 12 bases between the germline ends. The length of the CDR3 is 13 residues. Germline V CDR1 and CDR2: SQVTM, ANQGSEA. CDR3 bases: TGCAGCGTTGTACCAGGTAAAGCAGATACGCAGTATTTT. Protein sequence: CSVVPGKADTQYF.

This chain connects TRBV5-4 to TRBJ2-7; 11 bases fit TRBD1. CDR1 and CDR2 from the germline V gene are SGHNT and YYREEE (reference sequence). This CDR3 is 13 amino acids long. V lost 4 bases to trimming and J lost 5 bases; unmatched junction nucleotides: 2. This CDR3 is CASSRTGGHEQYF. CDR3 coding DNA: TGTGCCAGCAGCAGGACAGGGGGCCACGAGCAGTACTTC. Using reference TRBV5-4 and TRBJ2-7 for the parts outside the CDR3, the full variable domain is ETGVTQSPTHLIKTRGQQVTLRCSSQSGHNTVSWYQQALGQGPQFIFQYYREEENGRGNFPPRFSGLQFPNYSSELNVNALELDDSALYLCASSRTGGHEQYFGPGTRLTVT.

The V gene is TRBV30, the J gene TRBJ1-2, with 8 bases fitting TRBD1. V lost 2 bases to trimming and J lost 2 bases; unmatched junction nucleotides: 7. The germline V gene encodes CDR1 GTSNPN and CDR2 SVGIG (reference sequence). The CDR3 runs 15 residues. CDR3 protein: CAWSRGTGVNYGYTF. The CDR3 coding sequence is TGTGCCTGGAGTCGTGGGACAGGTGTCAACTATGGCTACACCTTC.

The chain recombines TRBV30 with TRBJ1-6; the D is unclear. In germline, CDR1 is GTSNPN, CDR2 SVGIG (reference sequence). Deletions cut 3 bases from V and 8 bases from J, with 17 bases between. There are 15 residues in the CDR3. This CDR3 is CAWSSRGGVDSPLHF. Written as DNA, the CDR3 is TGTGCCTGGAGCTCCCGGGGTGGAGTTGATTCACCCCTCCACTTT.

This clone was detected a few times. The chain uses TRBV5-1 and TRBJ2-7, with TRBD2 matching 15 bases. J was trimmed by 7 bases and V by 0 bases; bases with no gene match: 5. This CDR3 is 16 amino acids long. From germline, CDR1 is SGHRS and CDR2 YFSETQ. CDR3 residues: CASSLVGTSGGLEQYF. CDR3 nucleotides: TGCGCCAGCAGCTTGGTAGGGACTAGCGGGGGGCTGGAGCAGTACTTC.